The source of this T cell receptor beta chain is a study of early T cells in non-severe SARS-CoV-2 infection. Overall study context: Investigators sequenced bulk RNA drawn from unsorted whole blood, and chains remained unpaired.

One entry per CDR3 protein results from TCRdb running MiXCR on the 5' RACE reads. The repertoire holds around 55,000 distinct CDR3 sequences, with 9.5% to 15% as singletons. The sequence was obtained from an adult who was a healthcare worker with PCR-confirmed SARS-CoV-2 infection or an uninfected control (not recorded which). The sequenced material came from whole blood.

CDR3 sequence reads: CASRLAGRSTNEKLFF. The DNA for the CDR3 is TGTGCCAGCAGGCTAGCTGGCCGGTCAACTAATGAAAAACTGTTTTTT. This rearrangement joins TRBV11-2 to TRBJ1-4; D gene unclear. With 6 bases removed from V and 0 bases from J, the gap between germline ends came to 14 bases. The length of the CDR3 is 16 residues. Per germline, CDR1 SGHAT and CDR2 FQNNGV.